This T cell receptor (beta chain) is from a study of T cell changes during pregnancy in multiple sclerosis. Generated by immunoSEQ multiplex PCR, the TCRdb table keeps only in-frame clones and is missing some. The sample yields several thousand clones, roughly 87% seen once. This clone was counted a single time. Germline-derived CDR1 and CDR2 are SNHLY and FYNNEI. V shed 7 bases and J 2 bases; nucleotides not matched to a gene: 14. CDR3 size: 18 residues. The sequenced sample was CD8+ T cells from peripheral blood mononuclear cells, obtained in the first trimester of pregnancy. The clonotype comes from a female donor in good health, enrolled as a control in a pregnancy study. The chain links TRBV2 to TRBJ2-7, with 13 bases aligning to TRBD2. CDR3: CASTWTSGRPSITYEQYF. Written as DNA, the CDR3 is TGTGCCAGCACCTGGACTAGCGGGAGACCCTCAATTACCTACGAGCAGTACTTC.